The clone carrying this T cell receptor (beta chain) was counted many times. Its antigen is undetermined. TCR beta CDR3 amplification used RNA transcripts. HTBI-primed RT-PCR formed the first round, and a multiplex PCR formed the second. TCRdb re-called the multiplex PCR reads with MiXCR, one entry per CDR3 protein. Among roughly 420,000 distinct CDR3 sequences listed, under 25% were seen once. There are 14 residues in the CDR3. Germline V gene data show CDR1 as SNHLY and CDR2 as FYNNEI. V shed 3 bases and J shed 14 bases, with 20 bases lying between them. Researchers classed hyperthyroidism as stable given no ophthalmopathy within 18 months of follow-up. The study excluded patients with other autoimmune diseases, uncontrolled infections, pregnancy or lactation. The record originates from a study of Graves' ophthalmopathy and Graves' hyperthyroidism. Study outcomes and limitations: Ophthalmopathy could be told apart from stable hyperthyroidism by a 13-signature model (about 89% sensitivity, about 80% specificity). For predicting ophthalmopathy progression, the model had approximately 70% sensitivity and nearly 75% specificity.

The chain joins TRBV2 to TRBJ2-4; D not certain. The source material was peripheral blood. This receptor was obtained from a woman younger than 30 with stable Graves' hyperthyroidism. The CDR3 loop is CASSESVAGRIKYF. The DNA of the CDR3 is TGTGCCAGCAGTGAGTCAGTGGCCGGTAGGATTAAGTACTTC.